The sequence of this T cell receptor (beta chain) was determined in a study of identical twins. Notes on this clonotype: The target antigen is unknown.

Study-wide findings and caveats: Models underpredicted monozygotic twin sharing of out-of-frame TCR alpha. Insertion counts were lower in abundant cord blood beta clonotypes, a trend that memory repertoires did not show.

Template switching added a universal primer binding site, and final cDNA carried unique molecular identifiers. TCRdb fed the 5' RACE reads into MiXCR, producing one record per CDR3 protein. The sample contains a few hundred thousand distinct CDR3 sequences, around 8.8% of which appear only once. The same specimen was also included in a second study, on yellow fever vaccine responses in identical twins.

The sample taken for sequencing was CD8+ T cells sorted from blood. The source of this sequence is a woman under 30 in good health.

The CDR3 sequence: CSVVPQNTEAFF. The CDR3 DNA is TGCAGCGTTGTACCCCAGAACACTGAAGCTTTCTTT. The genes are TRBV29-1 and TRBJ1-1, with D hard to call. The CDR3 runs 12 residues. Between the trimmed V and J ends, which lost 4 bases and 1 base, there was a span of 7 bases. CDR1 is SQVTM, CDR2 ANQGSEA, per germline.